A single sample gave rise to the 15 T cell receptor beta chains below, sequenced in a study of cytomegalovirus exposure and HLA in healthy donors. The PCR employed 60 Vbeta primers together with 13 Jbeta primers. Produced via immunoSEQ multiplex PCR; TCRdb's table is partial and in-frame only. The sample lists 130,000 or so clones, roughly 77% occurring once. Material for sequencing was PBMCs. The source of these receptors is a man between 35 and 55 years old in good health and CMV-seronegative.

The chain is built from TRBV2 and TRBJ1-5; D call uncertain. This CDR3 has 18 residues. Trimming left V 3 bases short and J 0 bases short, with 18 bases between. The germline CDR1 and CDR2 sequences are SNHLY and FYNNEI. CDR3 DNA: TGTGCCAGCAGTGACCCTAACATGGGAGGACTTAGCAATCAGCCCCAGCATTTT. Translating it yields CASSDPNMGGLSNQPQHF.

The DNA of the CDR3 is TGCGCCAGCAGCTTCGGTGGGGGCGGGAACACCGGGGAGCTGTTTTTT. Translation gives CASSFGGGGNTGELFF. V gene TRBV5-1 combines with J gene TRBJ2-2; a weak D match, TRBD1 (6 bases). The CDR3 covers 16 residues. V lost 2 bases and J 1 base, leaving 12 bases between the germline ends. CDR1 is SGHRS, CDR2 YFSETQ, per germline.

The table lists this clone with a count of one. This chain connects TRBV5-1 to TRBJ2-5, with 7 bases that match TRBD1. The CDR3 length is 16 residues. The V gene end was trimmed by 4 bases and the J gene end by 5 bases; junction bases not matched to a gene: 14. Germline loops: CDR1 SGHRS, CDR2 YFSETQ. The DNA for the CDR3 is TGCGCCAGCAGCCCCTTCAGCGGACAGGTGGCGGAGACCCAGTACTTC. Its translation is CASSPFSGQVAETQYF.

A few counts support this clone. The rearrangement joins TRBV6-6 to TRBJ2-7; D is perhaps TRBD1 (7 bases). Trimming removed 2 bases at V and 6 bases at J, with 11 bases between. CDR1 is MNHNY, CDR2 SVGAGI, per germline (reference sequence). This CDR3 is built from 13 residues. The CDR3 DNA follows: TGTGCCAGCAGTTACGGCCAGGGGGGCGAGCAGTACTTC. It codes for CASSYGQGGEQYF.

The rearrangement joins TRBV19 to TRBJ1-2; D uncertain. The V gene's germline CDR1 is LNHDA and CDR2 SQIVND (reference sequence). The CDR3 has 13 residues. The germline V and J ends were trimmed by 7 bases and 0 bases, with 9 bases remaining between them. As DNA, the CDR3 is TGTGCCAGTAACCCAATAGCTAACTATGGCTACACCTTC. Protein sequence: CASNPIANYGYTF. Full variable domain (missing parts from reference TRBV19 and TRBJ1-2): DGGITQSPKYLFRKEGQNVTLSCEQNLNHDAMYWYRQDPGQGLRLIYYSQIVNDFQKGDIAEGYSVSREKKESFPLTVTSAQKNPTAFYLCASNPIANYGYTFGSGTRLTVV.

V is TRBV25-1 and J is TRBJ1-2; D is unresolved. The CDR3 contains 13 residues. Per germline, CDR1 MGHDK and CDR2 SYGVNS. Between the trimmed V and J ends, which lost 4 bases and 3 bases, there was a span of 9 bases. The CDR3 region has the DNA TGTGCCAGCAGTGGGCTCTCCTACTATGGCTACACCTTC. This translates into CASSGLSYYGYTF.

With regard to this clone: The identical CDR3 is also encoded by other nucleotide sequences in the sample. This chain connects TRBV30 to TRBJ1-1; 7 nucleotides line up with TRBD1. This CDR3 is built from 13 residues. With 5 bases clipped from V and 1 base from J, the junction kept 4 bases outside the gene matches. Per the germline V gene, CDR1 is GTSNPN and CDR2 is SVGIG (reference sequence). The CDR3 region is CAWRTGSNTEAFF. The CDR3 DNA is TGTGCCTGGCGGACAGGCTCGAACACTGAAGCTTTCTTT.

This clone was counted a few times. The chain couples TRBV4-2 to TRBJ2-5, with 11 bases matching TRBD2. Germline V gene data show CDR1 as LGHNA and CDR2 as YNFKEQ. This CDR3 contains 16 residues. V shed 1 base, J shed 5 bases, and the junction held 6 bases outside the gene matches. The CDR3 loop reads CASSQAASGGPETQYF. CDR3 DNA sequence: TGTGCCAGCAGCCAAGCAGCTAGCGGGGGGCCGGAGACCCAGTACTTC.

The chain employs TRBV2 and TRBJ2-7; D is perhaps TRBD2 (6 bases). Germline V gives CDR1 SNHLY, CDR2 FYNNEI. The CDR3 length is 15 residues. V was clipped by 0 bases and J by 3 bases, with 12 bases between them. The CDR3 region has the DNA TGTGCCAGCAGTGAAGCTTCGCGGGGAGGCTACGAGCAGTACTTC. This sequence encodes CASSEASRGGYEQYF.

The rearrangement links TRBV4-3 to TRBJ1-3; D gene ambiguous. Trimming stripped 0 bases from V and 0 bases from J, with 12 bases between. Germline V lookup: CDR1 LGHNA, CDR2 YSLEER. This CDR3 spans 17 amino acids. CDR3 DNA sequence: TGCGCCAGCAGCCAAGATCGGTGGCGGAGCTCTGGAAACACCATATATTTT. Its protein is CASSQDRWRSSGNTIYF.

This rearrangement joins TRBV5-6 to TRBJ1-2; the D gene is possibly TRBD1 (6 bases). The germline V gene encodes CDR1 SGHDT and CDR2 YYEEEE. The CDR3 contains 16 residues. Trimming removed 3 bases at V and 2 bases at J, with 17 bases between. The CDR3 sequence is CASSSSEMTGNYGYTF. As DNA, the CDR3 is TGTGCCAGCAGCTCTTCAGAAATGACAGGAAACTATGGCTACACCTTC.

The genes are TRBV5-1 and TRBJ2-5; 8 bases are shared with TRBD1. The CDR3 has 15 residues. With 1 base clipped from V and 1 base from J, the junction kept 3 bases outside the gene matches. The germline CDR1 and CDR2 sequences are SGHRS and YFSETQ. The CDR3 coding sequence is TGCGCCAGCAGCTTGAGGACAGGGCTCCAAGAGACCCAGTACTTC. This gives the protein CASSLRTGLQETQYF. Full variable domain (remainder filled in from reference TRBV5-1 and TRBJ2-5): KAGVTQTPRYLIKTRGQQVTLSCSPISGHRSVSWYQQTPGQGLQFLFEYFSETQRNKGNFPGRFSGRQFSNSRSEMNVSTLELGDSALYLCASSLRTGLQETQYFGPGTRLLVL.

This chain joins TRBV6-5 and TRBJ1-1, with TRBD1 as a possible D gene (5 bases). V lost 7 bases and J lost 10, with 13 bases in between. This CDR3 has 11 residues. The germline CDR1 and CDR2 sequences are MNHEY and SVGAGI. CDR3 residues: CASITGVVAFF. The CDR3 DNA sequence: TGTGCCAGCATCACGGGGGTCGTAGCTTTCTTT.

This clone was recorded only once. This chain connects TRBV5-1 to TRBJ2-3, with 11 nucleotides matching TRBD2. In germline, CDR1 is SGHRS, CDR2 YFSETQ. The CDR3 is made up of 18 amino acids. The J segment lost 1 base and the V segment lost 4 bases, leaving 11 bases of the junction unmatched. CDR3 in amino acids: CASSPITTSGGRTDTQYF. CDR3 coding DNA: TGCGCCAGCAGCCCAATAACCACTAGCGGGGGACGCACAGATACGCAGTATTTT.

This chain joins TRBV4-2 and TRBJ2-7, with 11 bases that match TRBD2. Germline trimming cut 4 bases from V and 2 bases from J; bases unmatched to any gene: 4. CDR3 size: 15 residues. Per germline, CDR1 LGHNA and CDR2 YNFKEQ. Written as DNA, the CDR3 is TGTGCCAGCAGCCCTGTTAGCGGGGGGGCCTACGAGCAGTACTTC. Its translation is CASSPVSGGAYEQYF.